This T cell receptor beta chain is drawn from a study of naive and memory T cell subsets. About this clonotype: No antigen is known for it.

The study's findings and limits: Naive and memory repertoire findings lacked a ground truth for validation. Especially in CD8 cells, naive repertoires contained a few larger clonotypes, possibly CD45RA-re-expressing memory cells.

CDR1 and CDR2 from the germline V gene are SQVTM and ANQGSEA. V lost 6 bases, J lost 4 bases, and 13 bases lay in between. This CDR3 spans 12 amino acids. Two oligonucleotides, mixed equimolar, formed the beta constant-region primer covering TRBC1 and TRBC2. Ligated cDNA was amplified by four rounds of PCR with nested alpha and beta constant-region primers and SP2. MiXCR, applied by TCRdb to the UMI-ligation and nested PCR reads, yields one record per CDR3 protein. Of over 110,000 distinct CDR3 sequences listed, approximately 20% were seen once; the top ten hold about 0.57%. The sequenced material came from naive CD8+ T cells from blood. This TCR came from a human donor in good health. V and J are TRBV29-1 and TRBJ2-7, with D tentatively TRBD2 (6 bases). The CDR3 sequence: CSVEMGTYEQYF. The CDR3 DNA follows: TGCAGCGTGGAGATGGGGACTTACGAGCAGTACTTC.